Presented here are 28 T cell receptor beta chains from one specimen sequenced in a study of blood T cell repertoires in COVID-19. Data came from immunoSEQ multiplex PCR; TCRdb stores just in-frame clones and leaves some out. The sample lists 400,000 to 500,000 clones; around 89% were seen once. Sequenced: PBMCs or T cells enriched from blood (not recorded which). The receptors were gathered from a woman in her thirties or forties who had recovered from COVID-19.

DNA of the CDR3: TGTGCCAGCAGCTTAACCTCCGGCCTGGGGGGAGAAGCTTTCTTT. As protein: CASSLTSGLGGEAFF. V and J are TRBV7-2 and TRBJ1-1; D perhaps matches TRBD1 (5 bases). The V and J ends lost 2 bases and 8 bases respectively, with 18 bases between them. The CDR3 consists of 15 residues. Germline V gives CDR1 SGHTA, CDR2 FQGNSA. The whole variable domain, filled in from reference TRBV7-2 and TRBJ1-1, reads GAGVSQSPSNKVTEKGKDVELRCDPISGHTALYWYRQSLGQGLEFLIYFQGNSAPDKSGLPSDRFSAERTGGSVSTLTIQRTQQEDSAVYLCASSLTSGLGGEAFFGQGTRLTVV.

The chain combines TRBV11-2 with TRBJ2-3, with TRBD1 matching over 7 bases. Germline CDR1 and CDR2: SGHAT and FQNNGV. V shed 5 bases, J shed 2 bases, and the junction held 4 bases outside the gene matches. The CDR3 runs 14 residues. DNA of the CDR3: TGTGCCAGCAGCCCGGGACAGATCACAGATACGCAGTATTTT. Protein: CASSPGQITDTQYF.

The rearrangement uses TRBV5-1 and TRBJ2-3; the match to TRBD2 covers 11 bases. The CDR3 totals 16 residues. Trimming took 6 bases from V and 3 from J; bases not matched to a gene: 9. CDR1 and CDR2 (germline): SGHRS, YFSETQ. This chain's CDR3 is CASTQRLAGKTDTQYF. CDR3 sequence (DNA): TGCGCCAGCACTCAACGACTAGCGGGAAAAACAGATACGCAGTATTTT. Filled out from reference TRBV5-1 and TRBJ2-3, the complete variable domain reads KAGVTQTPRYLIKTRGQQVTLSCSPISGHRSVSWYQQTPGQGLQFLFEYFSETQRNKGNFPGRFSGRQFSNSRSEMNVSTLELGDSALYLCASTQRLAGKTDTQYFGPGTRLTVL.

The chain is built from TRBV7-6 and TRBJ2-2, with D hard to call. This CDR3 has 14 amino acids. The V gene's germline CDR1 is SGHVS and CDR2 FNYEAQ. Trimming removed 2 bases from V and 4 bases from J, with 8 bases in between. DNA for the CDR3: TGTGCCAGCAGCTTACCAGGAAGCACCGGGGAGCTGTTTTTT. It yields the protein CASSLPGSTGELFF. Complete variable domain (other parts from reference TRBV7-6 and TRBJ2-2): GAGVSQSPRYKVTKRGQDVALRCDPISGHVSLYWYRQALGQGPEFLTYFNYEAQQDKSGLPNDRFSAERPEGSISTLTIQRTEQRDSAMYRCASSLPGSTGELFFGEGSRLTVL.

This clone was detected only once. The chain has TRBV6-5 and TRBJ1-4; D unresolved. V lost 6 bases and J lost 8, with 16 bases in between. Germline CDR1 and CDR2: MNHEY and SVGAGI. CDR3 length equals 14 residues. CDR3 sequence (DNA): TGTGCCAGCAGCCTGGGCTTAAGAGGGGAAAAACTGTTTTTT. Its protein product is CASSLGLRGEKLFF.

V and J are TRBV12-3 or TRBV12-4 and TRBJ1-5, with D uncertain. This CDR3 contains 12 residues. Trimming pared 3 bases from V and 8 bases from J, leaving 8 bases between. CDR3 in DNA: TGTGCCAGCAGTTTTCTCGGGGAGCCCCAGCATTTT. Encoded protein: CASSFLGEPQHF.

This clone was counted a single time. The chain carries TRBV5-3 and TRBJ2-3; D uncertain. TRBV5-3 is given ORF status, its function remaining uncertain. V shed 0 bases and J shed 1 base, with 9 bases lying between them. The CDR3 covers 15 residues. CDR3 in DNA: TGTGCCAGAAGCTTGGGCACCCCGGGCACAGATACGCAGTATTTT. It encodes CARSLGTPGTDTQYF.

The chain employs TRBV6-5 and TRBJ2-2; 10 nucleotides agree with TRBD1. Germline V lookup: CDR1 MNHEY, CDR2 SVGAGI. The CDR3 sequence is 16 residues long. The ends lost 0 bases at V and 4 bases at J; junction bases unmatched: 2. CDR3 residues: CASSYSGQGFTGELFF. CDR3 nucleotides: TGTGCCAGCAGTTACTCGGGACAGGGGTTCACCGGGGAGCTGTTTTTT.

This clone has a single count. The chain recombines TRBV6-4 with TRBJ1-2; D call uncertain. V lost 3 bases and J lost 3, with 14 bases in between. The CDR3 covers 15 residues. Germline CDR1 is MRHNA and CDR2 is SNTAGT. The CDR3 sequence is CASSDRMGVDYGYTF. The CDR3, as DNA: TGTGCCAGCAGTGATAGAATGGGAGTGGACTATGGCTACACCTTC.

This chain joins TRBV4-1 and TRBJ1-1; D is perhaps TRBD1 (6 bases). V shed 7 bases and J shed 0 bases, with 18 bases lying between them. The germline gives CDR1 MGHRA, CDR2 YSYEKL. The CDR3 extends over 16 amino acids. The CDR3, as DNA: TGCGCCAGCACCCCGTTAGTGGGGGCCCTGAACACTGAAGCTTTCTTT. The encoded protein is CASTPLVGALNTEAFF.

This clone has a single count. The rearrangement uses TRBV5-1 and TRBJ2-1; 7 positions agree with TRBD1. V was pared by 6 bases and J by 1 base, with 10 bases of the junction left unmatched. This CDR3 spans 16 amino acids. Germline CDR1 reads SGHRS; CDR2 reads YFSETQ. The CDR3 protein is CASTLQQGWSYNEQFF. For the CDR3, the DNA is TGCGCCAGCACATTACAACAGGGGTGGTCCTACAATGAGCAGTTCTTC.

The chain links TRBV30 to TRBJ2-7, with D maybe TRBD1 (6 bases). This CDR3 contains 13 residues. Germline values: CDR1 GTSNPN, CDR2 SVGIG (reference sequence). V lost 0 bases, J lost 5 bases, and 11 bases lay in between. CDR3 residues: CAWSVRQGHEQYF. The CDR3 DNA reads TGTGCCTGGAGTGTGCGGCAGGGGCACGAGCAGTACTTC.

The CDR3 sequence is CASSSSAGTYEQYF. The DNA of the CDR3 is TGTGCCAGCAGTTCCTCCGCGGGGACCTACGAGCAGTACTTC. The J gene is TRBJ2-7, the V gene TRBV6-2 or TRBV6-3, with D maybe TRBD2 (6 bases). Trimming pared 4 bases from V and 2 bases from J, leaving 12 bases between. The CDR3 length is 14 residues. Per germline, CDR1 MNHEY and CDR2 SVGEGT.

The rearrangement joins TRBV5-5 to TRBJ2-1, with 9 nucleotides matching TRBD1. Germline lookup yields CDR1 SGHKS and CDR2 YYEKEE (reference sequence). This CDR3 has 16 amino acids. The V segment lost 2 bases and the J segment 6 bases; nucleotides outside the gene matches: 9. This CDR3 reads CASSLEGTGWLNEQFF. The CDR3 region has the DNA TGTGCCAGCAGCTTAGAAGGGACAGGGTGGCTCAATGAGCAGTTCTTC.

V gene TRBV5-1 combines with J gene TRBJ2-2; 8 nucleotides line up with TRBD2. The CDR3 is 16 residues long. CDR1 and CDR2 from the germline V gene are SGHRS and YFSETQ. Trimming took 1 base from V and 1 from J; bases not matched to a gene: 3. CDR3 nucleotides: TGCGCCAGCAGCTTGTTGCTAGCGGGGAACACCGGGGAGCTGTTTTTT. It specifies CASSLLLAGNTGELFF.

This chain uses TRBV5-4 with TRBJ2-5, with a weak D call TRBD2 (6 bases). CDR1 is SGHNT, CDR2 YYREEE, per germline (reference sequence). V shed 5 bases and J shed 5 bases, with 13 bases lying between them. The CDR3 length is 13 residues. The CDR3 here is CASRTTAGETQYF. CDR3 nucleotides: TGTGCCAGCAGGACCACCGCGGGGGAGACCCAGTACTTC.

The chain is built from TRBV7-9 and TRBJ1-2; D gene uncertain. The V gene lost 5 bases and the J gene lost 6 bases, with 13 bases spanning the gap. The germline gives CDR1 SEHNR, CDR2 FQNEAQ (reference sequence). The length of the CDR3 is 13 residues. The CDR3 is CASSAVEVHGYTF. DNA of the CDR3: TGTGCCAGCAGCGCGGTGGAGGTCCATGGCTACACCTTC.

This chain joins TRBV9 and TRBJ2-7; the match to TRBD1 covers 7 bases. The CDR3 contains 15 residues. Germline trimming cut 0 bases from V and 2 bases from J; bases unmatched to any gene: 5. Germline V gene data show CDR1 as SGDLS and CDR2 as YYNGEE. The CDR3 DNA is TGTGCCAGCAGCGTAGGGGACAGAAATACCTACGAGCAGTACTTC. Translated: CASSVGDRNTYEQYF.

The chain is built from TRBV6-5 and TRBJ1-2, with no clear D. The CDR3 length is 10 residues. The V gene lost 6 bases and the J gene lost 10 bases, with 9 bases spanning the gap. From germline, CDR1 is MNHEY and CDR2 SVGAGI. CDR3 in amino acids: CASSQVDYTF. CDR3 DNA sequence: TGTGCCAGCAGCCAGGTTGACTACACCTTC.

The genes are TRBV18 and TRBJ1-3; 7 bases match TRBD1. Germline V gene data show CDR1 as KGHSH and CDR2 as LQKENI. The ends lost 4 bases at V and 0 bases at J; junction bases unmatched: 6. The CDR3 loop spans 16 amino acids. The CDR3 coding sequence is TGTGCCAGCTCACAACGACAGGGTGTCTCTGGAAACACCATATATTTT. Translating gives CASSQRQGVSGNTIYF.

In DNA, the CDR3 is TGTGCCAGCAGTTCCCTCGACGAGGGCCGCCATGAGCAGTTCTTC. It is translated as CASSSLDEGRHEQFF. V gene TRBV6-5 combines with J gene TRBJ2-1; a weak D match, TRBD2 (5 bases). The CDR3 length is 15 residues. Trimming removed 4 bases from V and 8 bases from J, with 18 bases in between. CDR1 and CDR2 from the germline V gene are MNHEY and SVGAGI.

The chain is built from TRBV3-1 (or the pseudogene TRBV3-2) and TRBJ1-1; 7 bases are shared with TRBD1. J gave up 1 base and V 3 bases, and 5 bases lay outside the gene matches. The CDR3 is 15 residues long. CDR1 and CDR2 from the germline V gene are LGHDT and YNNKEL (reference sequence). Here the CDR3 reads CASSHTGTANTEAFF. The CDR3 DNA follows: TGTGCCAGCAGCCACACCGGGACAGCGAACACTGAAGCTTTCTTT.

Concerning this clone: The sample holds other DNA sequences that translate to the same CDR3. This chain connects TRBV24-1 to TRBJ2-5; D is unclear. CDR1 is KGHDR, CDR2 SFDVKD, per germline. V was trimmed by 1 base and J by 2 bases, leaving 7 bases between them. CDR3 length equals 14 residues. The CDR3 region has the DNA TGTGCCACCAGTGATTTTTCAGGACAAGAGACCCAGTACTTC. Translating gives CATSDFSGQETQYF.

The chain employs TRBV10-3 and TRBJ1-4; D gene unclear. Trimming cost V 10 bases and J 0 bases, with 12 bases left between them. The CDR3 is 14 residues long. CDR1 is ENHRY, CDR2 SYGVKD, per germline. CDR3 sequence: CATRDSSTNEKLFF. DNA for the CDR3: TGTGCCACGAGGGATTCCTCAACTAATGAAAAACTGTTTTTT.

The gene calls are TRBV24-1 and TRBJ2-2; TRBD1 is a possible D gene (6 bases). V was shortened by 6 bases and J by 5 bases, with 12 bases between the two germline ends. Looked up from germline, CDR1 is KGHDR and CDR2 is SFDVKD. The CDR3 covers 14 residues. DNA for the CDR3: TGTGCCACCAGTCCAGGGGTAGGGACCGGGGAGCTGTTTTTT. Protein: CATSPGVGTGELFF.

J is TRBJ1-2 and V is TRBV27; D possibly corresponds to TRBD1 (5 bases). The CDR3 is made up of 16 amino acids. Germline-derived CDR1 and CDR2 are MNHEY and SMNVEV (reference sequence). With 0 bases removed from V and 0 bases from J, the gap between germline ends came to 11 bases. CDR3 DNA sequence: TGTGCCAGCAGTTTATCAGTAGGGGAAGCTAACTATGGCTACACCTTC. The encoded protein is CASSLSVGEANYGYTF.

The CDR3 loop reads CAISSDRNYYGYTF. In nucleotides, the CDR3 is TGTGCCATCAGCTCCGACAGGAACTACTATGGCTACACCTTC. The V and J genes are TRBV10-3 and TRBJ1-2; a weak D match, TRBD1 (6 bases). Trimming stripped 6 bases from V and 3 bases from J, with 14 bases between. From germline, CDR1 is ENHRY and CDR2 SYGVKD. The CDR3 is made up of 14 amino acids.

The rearrangement uses TRBV21-1 and TRBJ2-5; TRBD2 was called by the table and not checked on the DNA. TRBV21-1 is reported as a pseudogene. There are 20 residues in the CDR3. CDR3 residues: CASSKLDFFSGRGRYETQYF. In nucleotides, the CDR3 is TGTGCCAGCAGCAAACTGGATTTTTTTAGCGGGAGGGGTCGGTACGAGACCCAGTACTTC.